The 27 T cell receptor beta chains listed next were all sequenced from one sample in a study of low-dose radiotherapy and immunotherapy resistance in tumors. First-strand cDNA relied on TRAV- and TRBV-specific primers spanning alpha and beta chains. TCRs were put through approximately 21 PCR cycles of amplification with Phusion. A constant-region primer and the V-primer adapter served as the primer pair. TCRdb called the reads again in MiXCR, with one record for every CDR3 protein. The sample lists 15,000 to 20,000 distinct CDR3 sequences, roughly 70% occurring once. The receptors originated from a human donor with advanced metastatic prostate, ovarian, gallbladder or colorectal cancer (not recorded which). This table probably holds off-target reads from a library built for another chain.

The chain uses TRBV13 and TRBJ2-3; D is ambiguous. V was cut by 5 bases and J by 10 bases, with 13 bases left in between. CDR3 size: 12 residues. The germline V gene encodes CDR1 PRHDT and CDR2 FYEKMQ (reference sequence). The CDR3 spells CASSEDRASQYF. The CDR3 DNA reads TGTGCCAGCAGCGAGGACCGGGCGTCGCAGTATTTT.

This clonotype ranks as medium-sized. Written as DNA, the CDR3 is TGTGCCAGCAGTTTGGGGGGTATCGGGGCAGATACGCAGTATTTT. It encodes CASSLGGIGADTQYF. The gene calls are TRBV28 and TRBJ2-3; perhaps TRBD2 as D (6 bases). The CDR3 totals 15 residues. Germline loops: CDR1 MDHEN, CDR2 SYDVKM. The V and J ends lost 3 bases and 4 bases respectively, with 14 bases between them.

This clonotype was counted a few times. For the CDR3, the DNA is TGTGCCAGCAGCCAAGACGGGACAGGGAATCAGCCCCAGCATTTT. Encoded protein: CASSQDGTGNQPQHF. The chain combines TRBV4-2 with TRBJ1-5, with 9 bases identical to TRBD1. Germline loops: CDR1 LGHNA, CDR2 YNFKEQ. V dropped 0 bases and J dropped 4; count of bases not matched to a gene: 1. The CDR3 is 15 residues long.

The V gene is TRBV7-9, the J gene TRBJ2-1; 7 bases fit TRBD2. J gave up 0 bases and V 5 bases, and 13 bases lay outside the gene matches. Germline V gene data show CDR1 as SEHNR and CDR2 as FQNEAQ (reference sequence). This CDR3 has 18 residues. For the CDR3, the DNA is TGTGCCAGCAGCCCACCCAACGGACTAGTCCACTCCTACAATGAGCAGTTCTTC. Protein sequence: CASSPPNGLVHSYNEQFF.

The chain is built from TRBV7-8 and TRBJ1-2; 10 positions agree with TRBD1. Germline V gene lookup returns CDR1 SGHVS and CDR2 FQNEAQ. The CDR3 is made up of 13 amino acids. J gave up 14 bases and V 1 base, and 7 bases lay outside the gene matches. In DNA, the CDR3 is TGTGCCAGCAGCTTAGGGACAGGGGGACAAGTGACCTTC. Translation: CASSLGTGGQVTF.

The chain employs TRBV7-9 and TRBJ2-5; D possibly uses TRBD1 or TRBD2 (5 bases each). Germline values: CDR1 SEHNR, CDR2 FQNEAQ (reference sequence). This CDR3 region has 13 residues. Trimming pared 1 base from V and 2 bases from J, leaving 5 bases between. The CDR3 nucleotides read TGTGCCAGCAGCTTAGGGGGGCAAGAGACCCAGTACTTC. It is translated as CASSLGGQETQYF.

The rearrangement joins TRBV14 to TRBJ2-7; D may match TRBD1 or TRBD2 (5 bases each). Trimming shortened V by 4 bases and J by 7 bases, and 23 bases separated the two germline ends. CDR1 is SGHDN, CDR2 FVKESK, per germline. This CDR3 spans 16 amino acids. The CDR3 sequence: CASSPQAQVGVGEQYF. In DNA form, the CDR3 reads TGTGCCAGCAGCCCCCAGGCCCAGGTGGGGGTCGGGGAGCAGTACTTC.

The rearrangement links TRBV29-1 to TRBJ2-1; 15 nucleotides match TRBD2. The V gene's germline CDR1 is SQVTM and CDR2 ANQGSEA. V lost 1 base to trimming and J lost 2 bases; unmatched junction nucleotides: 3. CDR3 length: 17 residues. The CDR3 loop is CSVEGTSGGGPYNEQFF. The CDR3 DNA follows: TGCAGCGTTGAAGGGACTAGCGGGGGGGGGCCCTACAATGAGCAGTTCTTC.

The CDR3 region is CASSSGTGAGQPQHF. CDR3 bases: TGTGCCAGCAGCTCCGGGACAGGGGCGGGTCAGCCCCAGCATTTT. This rearrangement joins TRBV6-2 or TRBV6-3 to TRBJ1-5; 10 bases map to TRBD1. This CDR3 is 15 amino acids long. Looked up from germline, CDR1 is MNHEY and CDR2 is SVGEGT. Trimming took 6 bases from V and 6 from J; bases not matched to a gene: 8.

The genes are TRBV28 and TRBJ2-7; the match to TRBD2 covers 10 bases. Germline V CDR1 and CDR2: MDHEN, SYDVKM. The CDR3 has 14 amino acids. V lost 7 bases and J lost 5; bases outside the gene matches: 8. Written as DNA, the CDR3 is TGTGCCAGCACCGAAGCGGGAGGGACGAACGAGCAGTACTTC. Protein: CASTEAGGTNEQYF. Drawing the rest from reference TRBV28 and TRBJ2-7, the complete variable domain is DVKVTQSSRYLVKRTGEKVFLECVQDMDHENMFWYRQDPGLGLRLIYFSYDVKMKEKGDIPEGYSVSREKKERFSLILESASTNQTSMYLCASTEAGGTNEQYFGPGTRLTVT.

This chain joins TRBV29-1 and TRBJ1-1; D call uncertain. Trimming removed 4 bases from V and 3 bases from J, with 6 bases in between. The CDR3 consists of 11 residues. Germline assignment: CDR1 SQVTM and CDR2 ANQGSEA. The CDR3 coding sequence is TGCAGCGTTGTTCCTGACACTGAAGCTTTCTTT. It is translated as CSVVPDTEAFF.

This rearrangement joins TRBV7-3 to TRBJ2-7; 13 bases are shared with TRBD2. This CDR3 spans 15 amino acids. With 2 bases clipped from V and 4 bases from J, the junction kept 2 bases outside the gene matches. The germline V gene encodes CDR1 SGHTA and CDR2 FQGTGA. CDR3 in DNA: TGTGCCAGCAGCTTAGGACTAGCGGGAGATTACGAGCAGTACTTC. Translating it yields CASSLGLAGDYEQYF.

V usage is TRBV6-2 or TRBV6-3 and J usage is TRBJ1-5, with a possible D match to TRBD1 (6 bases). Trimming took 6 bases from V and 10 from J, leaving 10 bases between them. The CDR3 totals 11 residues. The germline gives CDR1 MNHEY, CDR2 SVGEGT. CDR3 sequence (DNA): TGTGCCAGCAGACAAGGGGGTCCCCAGCATTTT. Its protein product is CASRQGGPQHF.

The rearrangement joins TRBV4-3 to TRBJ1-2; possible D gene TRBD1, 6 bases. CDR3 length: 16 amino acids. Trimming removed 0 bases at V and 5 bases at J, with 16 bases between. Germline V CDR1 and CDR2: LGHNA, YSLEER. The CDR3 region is CASSQDPPDRKYGYTF. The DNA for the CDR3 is TGCGCCAGCAGCCAAGATCCCCCGGACAGAAAGTATGGCTACACCTTC.

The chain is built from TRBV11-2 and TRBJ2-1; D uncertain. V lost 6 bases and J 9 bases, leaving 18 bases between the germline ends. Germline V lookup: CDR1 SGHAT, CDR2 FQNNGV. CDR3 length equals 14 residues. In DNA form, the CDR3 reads TGTGCCAGCAGGGGAAATAATCGAGGCGTTGAGCAGTTCTTC. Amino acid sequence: CASRGNNRGVEQFF.

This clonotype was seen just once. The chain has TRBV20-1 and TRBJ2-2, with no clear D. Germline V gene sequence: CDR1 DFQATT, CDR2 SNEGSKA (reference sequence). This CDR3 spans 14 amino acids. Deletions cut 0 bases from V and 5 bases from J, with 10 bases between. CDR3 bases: TGCAGTGCTAGAGACCCCCGTATGACCGGGGAGCTGTTTTTT. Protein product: CSARDPRMTGELFF.

Here the CDR3 DNA reads TGTGCCAGCAGCTTAGACGGACAGCTTAATCAGCCCCAGCATTTT. Protein product: CASSLDGQLNQPQHF. V usage is TRBV7-9 and J usage is TRBJ1-5, with a possible D match to TRBD1 (6 bases). This CDR3 region has 15 residues. Germline V lookup: CDR1 SEHNR, CDR2 FQNEAQ (reference sequence). V lost 1 base to trimming and J lost 4 bases, with 11 bases between them. Full variable domain (outside the CDR3, taken from reference TRBV7-9 and TRBJ1-5): DTGVSQNPRHKITKRGQNVTFRCDPISEHNRLYWYRQTLGQGPEFLTYFQNEAQLEKSRLLSDRFSAERPKGSFSTLEIQRTEQGDSAMYLCASSLDGQLNQPQHFGDGTRLSIL.

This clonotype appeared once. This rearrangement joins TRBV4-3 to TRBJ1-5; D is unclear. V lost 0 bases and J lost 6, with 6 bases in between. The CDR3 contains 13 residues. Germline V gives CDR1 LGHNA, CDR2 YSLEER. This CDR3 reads CASSQDIGQPQHF. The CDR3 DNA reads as TGCGCCAGCAGCCAAGATATCGGTCAGCCCCAGCATTTT.

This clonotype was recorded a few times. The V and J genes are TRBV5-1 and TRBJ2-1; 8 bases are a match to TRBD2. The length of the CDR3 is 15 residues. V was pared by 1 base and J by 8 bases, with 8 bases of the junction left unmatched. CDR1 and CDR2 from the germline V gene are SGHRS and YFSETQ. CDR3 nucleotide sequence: TGCGCCAGCAGCTTGTCGGGGGGGGGCCTCCATGAGCAGTTCTTC. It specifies CASSLSGGGLHEQFF.

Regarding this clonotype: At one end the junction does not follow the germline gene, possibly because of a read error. CDR3 amino acids: CASSLAPPGIGNTIYF. CDR3 in DNA: TGTGCCAGCAGCCTAGCCCCACCTGGGATCGGAAACACCATATATTTT. This chain joins TRBV7-8 and TRBJ1-3; D not certain. Germline CDR1 and CDR2: SGHVS and FQNEAQ. This CDR3 contains 16 residues.

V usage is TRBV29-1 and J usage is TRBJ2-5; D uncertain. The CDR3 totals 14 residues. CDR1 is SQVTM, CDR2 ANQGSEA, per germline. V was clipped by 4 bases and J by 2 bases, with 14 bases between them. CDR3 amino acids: CSVGAKHGQETQYF. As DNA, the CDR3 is TGCAGCGTTGGGGCCAAACACGGTCAAGAGACCCAGTACTTC.

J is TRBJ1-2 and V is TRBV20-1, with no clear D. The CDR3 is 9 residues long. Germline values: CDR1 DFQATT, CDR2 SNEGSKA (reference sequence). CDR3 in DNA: TGCAAGGCTTCGGATGGCTACACCTTC. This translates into CKASDGYTF.

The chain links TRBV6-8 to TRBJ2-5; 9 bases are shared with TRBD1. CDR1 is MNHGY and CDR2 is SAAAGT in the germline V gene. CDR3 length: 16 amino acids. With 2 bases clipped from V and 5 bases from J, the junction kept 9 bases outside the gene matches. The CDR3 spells CASSYPQTGGGETQYF. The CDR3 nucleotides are TGTGCCAGCAGTTACCCCCAGACAGGGGGTGGGGAGACCCAGTACTTC.

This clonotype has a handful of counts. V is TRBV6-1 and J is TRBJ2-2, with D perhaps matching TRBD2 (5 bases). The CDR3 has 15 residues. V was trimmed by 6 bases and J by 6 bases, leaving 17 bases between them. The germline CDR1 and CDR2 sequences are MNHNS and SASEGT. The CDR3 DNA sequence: TGTGCCAGCAGGGAGGTAGACGTCGTGGCCGGGGAGCTGTTTTTT. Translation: CASREVDVVAGELFF.

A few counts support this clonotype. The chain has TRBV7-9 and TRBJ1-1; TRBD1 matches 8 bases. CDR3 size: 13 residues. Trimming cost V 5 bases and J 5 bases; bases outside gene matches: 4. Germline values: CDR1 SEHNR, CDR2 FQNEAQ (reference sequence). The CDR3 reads CASSPGQGTEAFF. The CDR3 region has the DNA TGTGCCAGCAGCCCAGGACAGGGAACTGAAGCTTTCTTT.

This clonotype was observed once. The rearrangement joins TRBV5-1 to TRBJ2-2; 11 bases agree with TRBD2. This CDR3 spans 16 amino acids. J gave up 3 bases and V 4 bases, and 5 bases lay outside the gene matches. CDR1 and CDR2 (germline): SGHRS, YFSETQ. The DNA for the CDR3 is TGCGCCAGCAGCGTACTAGCGGGAGCGGACACCGGGGAGCTGTTTTTT. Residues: CASSVLAGADTGELFF.

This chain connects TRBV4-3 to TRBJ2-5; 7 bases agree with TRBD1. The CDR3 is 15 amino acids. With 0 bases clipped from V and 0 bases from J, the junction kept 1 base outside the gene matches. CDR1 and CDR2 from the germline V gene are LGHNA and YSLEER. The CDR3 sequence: CASSQDRGYQETQYF. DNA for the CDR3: TGCGCCAGCAGCCAAGACAGGGGGTACCAAGAGACCCAGTACTTC.